Reported below is one TCR beta chain. Its specificity is unknown. The data are from a study of blood T cells in healthy people across ages. Study outcomes and limitations: Aged donors had fewer naive CD4+ cells and lower diversity than long-lived donors. Older age went with lower TCR beta diversity per million T cells, in a roughly linear way.

A second PCR, run for 7 to 11 cycles, used a sample-barcoded 5' primer plus a J-beta primer mix. TCRdb reprocessed the 5' RACE reads via MiXCR and lists one record per CDR3 protein. This sample has 650,000 to 800,000 distinct CDR3 sequences; around two fifths occur once, and the top ten carry about 21%. Every sample gave at least 5 micrograms of total RNA when it was extracted. Germline trimming cut 8 bases from V and 3 bases from J; bases unmatched to any gene: 10. This CDR3 comprises 14 residues. The sequence came from a man aged 60 to 69 in good health. The chain has TRBV12-3 or TRBV12-4 and TRBJ2-7; 7 nucleotides agree with TRBD1. The source material was blood. CDR3 coding DNA: TGTGCCAGCCGGAAAGCCGGGACAGACTACGAGCAGTACTTC. Its translation is CASRKAGTDYEQYF.